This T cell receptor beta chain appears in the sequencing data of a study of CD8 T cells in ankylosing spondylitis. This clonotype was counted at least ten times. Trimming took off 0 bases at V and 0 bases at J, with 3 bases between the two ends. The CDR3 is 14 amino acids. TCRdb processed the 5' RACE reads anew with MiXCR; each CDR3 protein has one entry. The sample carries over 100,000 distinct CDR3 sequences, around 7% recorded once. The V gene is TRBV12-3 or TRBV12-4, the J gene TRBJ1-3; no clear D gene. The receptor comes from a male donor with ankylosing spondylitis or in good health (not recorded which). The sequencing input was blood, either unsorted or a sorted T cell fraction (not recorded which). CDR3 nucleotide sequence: TGTGCCAGCAGTTTAGCGAGCTCTGGAAACACCATATATTTT. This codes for CASSLASSGNTIYF.